Each of the 25 T cell receptor beta chains below was sequenced from the same sample in a study of blood T cell repertoires in COVID-19. The repertoire was sequenced with immunoSEQ multiplex PCR; TCRdb's copy has only in-frame clones and lacks some. Among about 100,000 clones listed, roughly 80% were seen once. The sample was peripheral blood. These receptors came from a woman in her sixties or seventies with acute or convalescent COVID-19.

As to this clone: The junction does not match germline at one end; this may be a read error. The chain combines TRBV15 with TRBJ2-2, with 7 bases identical to TRBD1. Germline CDR1 reads LNHNV; CDR2 reads YYDKDF (reference sequence). The CDR3 has 15 residues. CDR3 DNA: TGTGCCACCAGGAGAGAGGGAACAGGGGCTAGAGAGCTGTTTTTT. Protein: CATRREGTGARELFF.

The chain is built from TRBV7-9 and TRBJ2-3, with 9 bases fitting TRBD1. The ends lost 4 bases at V and 2 bases at J; junction bases unmatched: 4. This CDR3 is 15 amino acids long. Germline loops: CDR1 SEHNR, CDR2 FQNEAQ (reference sequence). In DNA, the CDR3 is TGTGCCAGCAGCTGGGGGACAGGGCCCACAGATACGCAGTATTTT. Residues: CASSWGTGPTDTQYF.

V usage is TRBV2 and J usage is TRBJ2-7; 11 positions match TRBD1. Looked up from germline, CDR1 is SNHLY and CDR2 is FYNNEI. The CDR3 extends over 18 amino acids. The ends lost 6 bases at V and 6 bases at J; junction bases unmatched: 19. CDR3 sequence (DNA): TGTGCCAGCAGGCGTACAAGATCCGGGACAGGGGGTCTCGGCGAGCAGTACTTC. This sequence encodes CASRRTRSGTGGLGEQYF.

The chain joins TRBV5-1 to TRBJ1-3; D remains ambiguous. Germline V gives CDR1 SGHRS, CDR2 YFSETQ. The CDR3 extends over 14 amino acids. V lost 3 bases, J lost 4 bases, and 11 bases lay in between. CDR3 region: CASSSGLFGNTIYF. In DNA, the CDR3 is TGCGCCAGCAGCTCTGGACTGTTCGGAAACACCATATATTTT. Full variable domain (missing parts from reference TRBV5-1 and TRBJ1-3): KAGVTQTPRYLIKTRGQQVTLSCSPISGHRSVSWYQQTPGQGLQFLFEYFSETQRNKGNFPGRFSGRQFSNSRSEMNVSTLELGDSALYLCASSSGLFGNTIYFGEGSWLTVV.

This clone was observed once. This chain joins TRBV9 and TRBJ2-3, with 8 bases identical to TRBD2. V lost 4 bases, J lost 3 bases, and 10 bases stayed unmatched. The CDR3 is 16 residues long. Per the germline V gene, CDR1 is SGDLS and CDR2 is YYNGEE. The chain's CDR3 is CASSPRRGVGTDTQYF. In DNA, the CDR3 is TGTGCCAGCAGCCCCCGGCGGGGGGTAGGGACAGATACGCAGTATTTT.

The chain employs TRBV19 and TRBJ1-4, with D perhaps matching TRBD1 (5 bases). The ends were cut back, 2 bases at V and 7 bases at J, with 23 bases in the middle. The V gene's germline CDR1 is LNHDA and CDR2 SQIVND (reference sequence). The length of the CDR3 is 18 residues. As DNA, the CDR3 is TGTGCCAGTAGTATAAGCGCGCCCCCTTCCAGGGTCGTTGAAAAACTGTTTTTT. The encoded protein is CASSISAPPSRVVEKLFF.

The chain couples TRBV11-2 to TRBJ1-4; 9 bases map to TRBD1. The CDR3 length is 17 residues. Trimming at V came to 6 bases and at J to 1 base, leaving 9 bases not matched to a gene. CDR1 SGHAT and CDR2 FQNNGV come from the germline V gene. The CDR3 is CASSRTGGWVTNEKLFF. CDR3 coding DNA: TGTGCCAGCAGTCGAACAGGGGGCTGGGTAACTAATGAAAAACTGTTTTTT.

The V call is TRBV27, the J call TRBJ1-1, with D possibly matching TRBD1 (5 bases). Germline CDR1 and CDR2: MNHEY and SMNVEV (reference sequence). Trimming shortened V by 3 bases and J by 1 base, and 6 bases separated the two germline ends. The CDR3 contains 13 residues. For the CDR3, the DNA is TGTGCCAGCAGTTTGACAGCGAACACTGAAGCTTTCTTT. Its translation: CASSLTANTEAFF.

The CDR3 DNA reads TGTGCCAGCAGTCGGACAGGGCAGGAGCAGTACGTC. Amino acid sequence: CASSRTGQEQYV. The J gene is TRBJ2-7, the V gene TRBV2, with 8 nucleotides matching TRBD1. The V gene's germline CDR1 is SNHLY and CDR2 FYNNEI. The CDR3 runs to 12 residues. V lost 5 bases and J lost 7; bases outside the gene matches: 4.

The V gene is TRBV19, the J gene TRBJ1-5; 8 nucleotides align to TRBD1. With 3 bases clipped from V and 7 bases from J, the junction kept 5 bases outside the gene matches. Germline V CDR1 and CDR2: LNHDA, SQIVND (reference sequence). The CDR3 is made up of 14 amino acids. This CDR3 is CASSIGQGRQPQHF. The DNA of the CDR3 is TGTGCCAGTAGTATCGGACAGGGACGCCAGCCCCAGCATTTT.

The chain carries TRBV6-6 and TRBJ1-6, with D unclear. This CDR3 region has 14 residues. V was trimmed by 5 bases and J by 8 bases, leaving 13 bases between them. Germline CDR1 MNHNY, CDR2 SVGAGI (reference sequence). The CDR3 DNA follows: TGTGCCAGCAGTCGGGTGTCGCGTGATTCACCCCTCCACTTT. Translated: CASSRVSRDSPLHF.

The CDR3 bases are TGCGCCAGCAGCTTGGGGACAGGGGGCTATTACAATGAGCAGTTCTTC. This sequence encodes CASSLGTGGYYNEQFF. V usage is TRBV5-1 and J usage is TRBJ2-1; 11 nucleotides line up with TRBD1. The CDR3 consists of 16 residues. With V trimmed by 0 bases and J by 4 bases, 3 bases remained unmatched. Germline CDR1 is SGHRS and CDR2 is YFSETQ.

V gene TRBV2 combines with J gene TRBJ2-4; TRBD1 matches at 9 bases. The CDR3 contains 13 residues. CDR1 SNHLY and CDR2 FYNNEI come from the germline V gene. V was pared by 1 base and J by 10 bases, with 2 bases of the junction left unmatched. The CDR3 loop reads CASSEVGQGIQYF. DNA for the CDR3: TGTGCCAGCAGTGAAGTCGGACAGGGGATTCAGTACTTC.

The J gene is TRBJ2-1, the V gene TRBV11-1; the match to TRBD1 covers 10 bases. The germline gives CDR1 SGHAT, CDR2 FQDESV (reference sequence). With 3 bases clipped from V and 15 bases from J, the junction kept 5 bases outside the gene matches. CDR3 length: 12 amino acids. CDR3 protein: CASSFDRGLRFF. The DNA of the CDR3 is TGTGCCAGCAGCTTCGACAGGGGGCTGAGGTTCTTC.

This chain joins TRBV29-1 and TRBJ2-3, with D tentatively TRBD2 (6 bases). V was trimmed by 4 bases and J by 2 bases, leaving 13 bases between them. Germline CDR1 SQVTM, CDR2 ANQGSEA. This CDR3 is 14 amino acids long. The DNA for the CDR3 is TGCAGCGTTGCGGTGGGGGGTAACACAGATACGCAGTATTTT. Translating it yields CSVAVGGNTDTQYF.

The chain employs TRBV3-1 (or the pseudogene TRBV3-2) and TRBJ1-4; D not certain. Trimming removed 4 bases from V and 5 bases from J, with 11 bases in between. This CDR3 contains 14 residues. CDR1 is LGHDT and CDR2 is YNNKEL in the germline V gene (reference sequence). CDR3 sequence (DNA): TGTGCCAGCAGCCGCGCCGCGGGGAATGAAAAACTGTTTTTT. Amino acid sequence: CASSRAAGNEKLFF.

The J gene is TRBJ1-1, the V gene TRBV6-5; 8 positions match TRBD1. J was trimmed by 1 base and V by 2 bases; bases with no gene match: 6. The CDR3 runs 16 residues. Looked up from germline, CDR1 is MNHEY and CDR2 is SVGAGI. The CDR3 protein is CASSYAPGGENTEAFF. CDR3 bases: TGTGCCAGCAGTTACGCCCCAGGGGGCGAGAACACTGAAGCTTTCTTT.

Remarks on this clone: One end of the junction fails to match germline, which may point to a read error. The V call is TRBV5-1, the J call TRBJ2-1; 11 bases fit TRBD2. CDR1 SGHRS and CDR2 YFSETQ come from the germline V gene. The CDR3 runs to 15 residues. The CDR3 region has the DNA TGCGCCAGCAACTTGGGACTAGCGGCGTACAATGAGCAGTTCTTC. It yields the protein CASNLGLAAYNEQFF.

The genes are TRBV5-1 and TRBJ2-1, with TRBD2 as a possible D gene (7 bases). The CDR3 runs to 15 residues. The V end lost 2 bases, the J end lost 4 bases, and 13 bases lay between the germline ends. CDR1 is SGHRS, CDR2 YFSETQ, per germline. In DNA, the CDR3 is TGCGCCAGCAGCTTACGGGGGGCTGATTACAATGAGCAGTTCTTC. Protein: CASSLRGADYNEQFF.

The chain is built from TRBV19 and TRBJ2-6; D not certain. CDR1 LNHDA and CDR2 SQIVND come from the germline V gene (reference sequence). V was pared by 7 bases and J by 4 bases, with 14 bases between. The CDR3 has 15 amino acids. The CDR3 sequence: CASTGPRSGANVLTF. The CDR3 bases are TGTGCCAGTACAGGTCCTCGGTCGGGGGCCAACGTCCTGACTTTC.

V is TRBV6-5 and J is TRBJ1-2; TRBD1 matches at 7 bases. The CDR3 contains 14 residues. Germline V lookup: CDR1 MNHEY, CDR2 SVGAGI. Trimming removed 5 bases from V and 5 bases from J; junction bases left unmatched: 8. The CDR3 nucleotides read TGTGCCAGCAGTACGAGACAGGGAGATTATGGCTACACCTTC. Its translation is CASSTRQGDYGYTF.

The chain links TRBV27 to TRBJ1-1, with D hard to call. The germline CDR1 and CDR2 sequences are MNHEY and SMNVEV (reference sequence). CDR3 length equals 14 residues. V gave up 3 bases and J gave up 5 bases, with 13 bases separating them. The CDR3 spells CASSFDRVFTEAFF. The CDR3 DNA reads as TGTGCCAGCAGTTTCGATCGGGTATTTACTGAAGCTTTCTTT.

The chain combines TRBV10-3 with TRBJ2-7; D perhaps matches TRBD1 (5 bases). Germline V gene sequence: CDR1 ENHRY, CDR2 SYGVKD. CDR3 length: 15 amino acids. V was clipped by 4 bases and J by 3 bases, with 16 bases between them. CDR3 in DNA: TGTGCCATCAGTGTGGACACCGGCAAGGACTACGAGCAGTACTTC. Translated: CAISVDTGKDYEQYF.

The rearrangement uses TRBV11-2 and TRBJ1-1, with no clear D. V was shortened by 1 base and J by 1 base, with 7 bases between the two germline ends. Germline V CDR1 and CDR2: SGHAT, FQNNGV. The length of the CDR3 is 14 residues. This chain's CDR3 is CASSLGGQNTEAFF. DNA of the CDR3: TGTGCCAGCAGCTTAGGAGGCCAGAACACTGAAGCTTTCTTT. Supplemented by reference TRBV11-2 and TRBJ1-1, the full variable domain reads EAGVAQSPRYKIIEKRQSVAFWCNPISGHATLYWYQQILGQGPKLLIQFQNNGVVDDSQLPKDRFSAERLKGVDSTLKIQPAKLEDSAVYLCASSLGGQNTEAFFGQGTRLTVV.

This CDR3 reads CSVTIGDNQPQHF. As DNA, the CDR3 is TGCAGCGTTACTATAGGGGACAATCAGCCCCAGCATTTT. J is TRBJ1-5 and V is TRBV29-1, with D possibly TRBD1 on 5 matching bases. Germline V gene lookup returns CDR1 SQVTM and CDR2 ANQGSEA. Trimming left V 5 bases short and J 3 bases short, with 11 bases between. This CDR3 region has 13 residues.